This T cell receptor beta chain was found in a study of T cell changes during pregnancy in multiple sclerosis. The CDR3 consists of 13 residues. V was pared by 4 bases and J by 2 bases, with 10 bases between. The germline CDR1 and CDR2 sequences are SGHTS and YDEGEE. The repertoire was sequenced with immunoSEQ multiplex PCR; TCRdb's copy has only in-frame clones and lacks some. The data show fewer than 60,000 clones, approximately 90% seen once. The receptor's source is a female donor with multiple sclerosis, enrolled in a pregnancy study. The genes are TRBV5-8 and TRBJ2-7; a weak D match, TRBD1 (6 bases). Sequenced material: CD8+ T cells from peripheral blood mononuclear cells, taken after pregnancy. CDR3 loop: CASSRDTTYEQYF. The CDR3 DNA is TGTGCCAGCAGCCGGGACACCACCTACGAGCAGTACTTC.